This is a list of T cell receptor beta chains from one sample in a study of T cells in Graves' hyperthyroidism and ophthalmopathy. One entry per CDR3 protein results from TCRdb running MiXCR on the multiplex PCR reads. The sample has approximately 430,000 distinct CDR3 sequences; over 12% are singletons. The sample consisted of blood. Receptor source: a man aged 18 to 30 with Graves' ophthalmopathy. CDR3s include the opening cysteine and the closing phenylalanine or tryptophan. A D gene is named only where the DNA matches it firmly. Not all rows give a size; the values are once, few, many and, for expanded clones, a class.

V gene	J gene	D gene	clone size	CDR3 protein	CDR3 DNA
TRBV20-1	TRBJ1-2	TRBD1	many	CSATHRDRGTYGYTF	TGCAGTGCTACCCACCGGGACAGGGGGACCTATGGCTACACCTTC
TRBV5-1	TRBJ1-1	TRBD1	many	CASSLGAQGGEAFF	TGCGCCAGCAGCTTGGGGGCACAGGGGGGCGAAGCTTTCTTT
TRBV20-1	TRBJ1-2	.	many	CSAPTSSTRYGYTF	TGCAGTGCTCCCACCTCCAGCACACGCTATGGCTACACCTTC
TRBV6-5	TRBJ1-1	.	many	CASSYLTANTEAFF	TGTGCCAGCAGTTACTTGACAGCCAACACTGAAGCTTTCTTT
TRBV6-1	TRBJ2-1	.	many	CASQPRREANEQFF	TGTGCCAGCCAGCCTCGTCGGGAAGCCAATGAGCAGTTCTTC
TRBV12-3/TRBV12-4	TRBJ2-3	TRBD1	few	CASSLWDREDTQYF	TGTGCCAGCAGTTTGTGGGACAGGGAAGATACGCAGTATTTT
TRBV7-9	TRBJ1-1	.	many	CASSLVGLSRGQNTEAFF	TGTGCCAGCAGCTTAGTTGGGTTAAGTAGGGGACAAAACACTGAAGCTTTCTTT
TRBV4-1	TRBJ2-1	.	.	CASRGSEQFF	TGCGCCAGCAGGGGGTCTGAGCAGTTCTTC
TRBV5-1	TRBJ2-7	TRBD2	.	CASSLPRTSGESSYEQYF	TGCGCCAGCAGCTTGCCTCGGACTAGCGGGGAGAGCTCCTACGAGCAGTACTTC
TRBV10-3	TRBJ1-5	TRBD1	few	CAISEKTGSKQPQHF	TGTGCCATCAGTGAAAAGACAGGGTCGAAACAGCCCCAGCATTTT